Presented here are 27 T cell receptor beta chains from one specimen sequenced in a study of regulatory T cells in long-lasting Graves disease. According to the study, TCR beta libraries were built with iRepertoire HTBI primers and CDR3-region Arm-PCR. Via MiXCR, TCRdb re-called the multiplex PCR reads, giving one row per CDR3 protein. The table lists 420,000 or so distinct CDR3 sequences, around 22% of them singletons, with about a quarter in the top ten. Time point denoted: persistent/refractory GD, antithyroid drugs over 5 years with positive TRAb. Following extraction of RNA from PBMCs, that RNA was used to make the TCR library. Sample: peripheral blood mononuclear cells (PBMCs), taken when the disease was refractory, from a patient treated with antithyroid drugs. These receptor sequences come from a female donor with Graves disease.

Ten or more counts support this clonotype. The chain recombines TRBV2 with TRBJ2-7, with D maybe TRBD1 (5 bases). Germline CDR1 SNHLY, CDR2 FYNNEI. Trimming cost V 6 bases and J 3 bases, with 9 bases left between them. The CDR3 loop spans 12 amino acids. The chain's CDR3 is CASSKDIYEQYF. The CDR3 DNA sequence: TGTGCCAGCAGCAAGGACATCTACGAGCAGTACTTC.

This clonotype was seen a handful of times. The chain's CDR3 is CASSLASGDYQETQYF. Here the CDR3 DNA reads TGCGCCAGCAGCTTGGCTAGCGGAGATTACCAAGAGACCCAGTACTTC. This rearrangement joins TRBV5-1 to TRBJ2-5; 7 bases agree with TRBD2. The CDR3 covers 16 residues. V lost 0 bases and J lost 0; bases outside the gene matches: 5. CDR1 is SGHRS, CDR2 YFSETQ, per germline.

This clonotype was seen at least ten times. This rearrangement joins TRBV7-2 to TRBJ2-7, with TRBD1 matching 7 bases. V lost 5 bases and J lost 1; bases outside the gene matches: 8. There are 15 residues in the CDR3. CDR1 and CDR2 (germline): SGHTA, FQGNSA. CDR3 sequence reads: CASSQRTGVSYEQYF. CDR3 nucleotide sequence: TGTGCCAGCAGCCAGAGGACAGGCGTATCCTACGAGCAGTACTTC.

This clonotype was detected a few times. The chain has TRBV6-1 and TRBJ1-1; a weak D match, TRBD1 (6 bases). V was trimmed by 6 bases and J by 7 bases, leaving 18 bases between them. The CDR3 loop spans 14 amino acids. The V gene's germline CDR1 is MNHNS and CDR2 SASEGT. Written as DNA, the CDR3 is TGTGCCAGCAGATTGGACAGAGCTAAGATTGAAGCTTTCTTT. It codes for CASRLDRAKIEAFF.

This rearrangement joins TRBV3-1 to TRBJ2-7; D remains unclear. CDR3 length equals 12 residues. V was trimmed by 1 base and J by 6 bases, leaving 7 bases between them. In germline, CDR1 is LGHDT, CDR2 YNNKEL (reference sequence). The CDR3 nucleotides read TGTGCCAGCAGCCAAGTGATGGGCGAGCAGTACTTC. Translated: CASSQVMGEQYF.

CDR3 protein: CSAEGYPGELFF. The CDR3 DNA is TGCAGTGCGGAAGGGTATCCCGGGGAGCTGTTTTTT. V usage is TRBV20-1 and J usage is TRBJ2-2; D remains ambiguous. CDR1 and CDR2 (germline): DFQATT, SNEGSKA (reference sequence). The CDR3 has 12 residues. V was trimmed by 6 bases and J by 6 bases, leaving 11 bases between them.

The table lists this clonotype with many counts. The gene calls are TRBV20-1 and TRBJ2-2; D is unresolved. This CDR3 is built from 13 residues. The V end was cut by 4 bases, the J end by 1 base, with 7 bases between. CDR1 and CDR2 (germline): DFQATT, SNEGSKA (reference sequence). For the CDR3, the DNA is TGCAGTGCTATGTGGCAGAACACCGGGGAGCTGTTTTTT. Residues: CSAMWQNTGELFF.

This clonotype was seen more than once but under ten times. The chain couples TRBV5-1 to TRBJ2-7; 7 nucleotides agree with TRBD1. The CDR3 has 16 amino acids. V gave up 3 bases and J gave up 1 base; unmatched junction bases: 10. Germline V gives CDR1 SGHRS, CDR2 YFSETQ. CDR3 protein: CASSWAPGQFSYEQYF. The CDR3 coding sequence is TGCGCCAGCAGCTGGGCCCCGGGACAGTTTTCCTACGAGCAGTACTTC.

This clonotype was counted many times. The CDR3 DNA reads TGTGCCAGCACCCAACTCCTGGCGGGAAGGAGCGAGCAGTACTTC. Protein: CASTQLLAGRSEQYF. This chain links TRBV6-1 with TRBJ2-7, with D possibly matching TRBD2 (6 bases). CDR3 length: 15 amino acids. Between the trimmed V and J ends, which lost 7 bases and 6 bases, there was a span of 22 bases. Germline V CDR1 and CDR2: MNHNS, SASEGT.

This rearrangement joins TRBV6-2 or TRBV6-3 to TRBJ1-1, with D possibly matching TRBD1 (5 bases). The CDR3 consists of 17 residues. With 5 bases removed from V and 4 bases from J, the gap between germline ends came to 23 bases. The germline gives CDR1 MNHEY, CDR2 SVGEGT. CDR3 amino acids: CASSTRRQGGVGTEAFF. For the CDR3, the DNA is TGTGCCAGCAGTACCCGGAGGCAGGGAGGCGTGGGCACTGAAGCTTTCTTT.

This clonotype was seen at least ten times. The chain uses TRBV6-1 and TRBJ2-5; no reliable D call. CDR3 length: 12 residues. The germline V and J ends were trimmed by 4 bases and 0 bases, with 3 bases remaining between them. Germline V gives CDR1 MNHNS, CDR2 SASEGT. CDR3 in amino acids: CASSGNQETQYF. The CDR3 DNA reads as TGTGCCAGCAGTGGAAACCAAGAGACCCAGTACTTC.

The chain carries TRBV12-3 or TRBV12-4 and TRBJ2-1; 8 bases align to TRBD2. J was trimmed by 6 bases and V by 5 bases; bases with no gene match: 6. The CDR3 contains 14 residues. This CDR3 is CASSPGSGGNEQFF. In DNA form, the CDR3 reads TGTGCCAGCAGTCCGGGGAGCGGGGGCAATGAGCAGTTCTTC.

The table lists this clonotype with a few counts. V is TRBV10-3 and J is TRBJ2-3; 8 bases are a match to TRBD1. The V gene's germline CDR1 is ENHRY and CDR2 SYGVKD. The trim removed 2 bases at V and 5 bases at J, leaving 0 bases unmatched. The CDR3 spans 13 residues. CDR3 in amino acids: CAISETGGDTQYF. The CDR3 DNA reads TGTGCCATCAGTGAGACAGGGGGAGATACGCAGTATTTT.

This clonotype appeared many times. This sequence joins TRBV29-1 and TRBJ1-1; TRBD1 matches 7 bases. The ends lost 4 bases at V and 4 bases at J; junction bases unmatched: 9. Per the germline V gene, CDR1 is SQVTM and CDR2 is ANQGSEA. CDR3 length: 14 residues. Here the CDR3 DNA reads TGCAGCGTTGTATCTGGACAGGCCCCCACTGAAGCTTTCTTT. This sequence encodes CSVVSGQAPTEAFF.

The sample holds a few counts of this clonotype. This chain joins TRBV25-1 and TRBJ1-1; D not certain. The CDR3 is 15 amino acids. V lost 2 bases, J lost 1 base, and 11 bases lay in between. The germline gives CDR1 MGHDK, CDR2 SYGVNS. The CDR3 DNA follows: TGTGCCAGCAGTGAAAGGCGGCAAGGGAACACTGAAGCTTTCTTT. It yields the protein CASSERRQGNTEAFF.

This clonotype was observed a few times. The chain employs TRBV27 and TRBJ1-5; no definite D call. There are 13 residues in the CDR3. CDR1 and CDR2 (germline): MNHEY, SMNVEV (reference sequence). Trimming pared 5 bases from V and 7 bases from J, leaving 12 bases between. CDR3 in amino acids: CASSPLAGQPQHF. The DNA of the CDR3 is TGTGCCAGCAGTCCCCTCGCGGGACAGCCCCAGCATTTT.

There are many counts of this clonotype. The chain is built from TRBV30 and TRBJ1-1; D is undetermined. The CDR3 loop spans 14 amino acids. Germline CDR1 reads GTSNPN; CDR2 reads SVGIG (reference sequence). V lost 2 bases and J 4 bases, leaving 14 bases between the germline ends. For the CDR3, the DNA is TGTGCCTGGAGTCGAGGGAGAGTAGGCACTGAAGCTTTCTTT. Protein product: CAWSRGRVGTEAFF.

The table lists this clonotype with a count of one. This CDR3 reads CASRLNAGTGDGELFF. For the CDR3, the DNA is TGCGCCAGCAGACTCAATGCCGGGACAGGGGACGGGGAGCTGTTTTTT. The chain uses TRBV5-1 and TRBJ2-2, with TRBD1 matching over 10 bases. The J segment lost 7 bases and the V segment lost 5 bases, leaving 11 bases of the junction unmatched. Germline CDR1 is SGHRS and CDR2 is YFSETQ. The CDR3 extends over 16 amino acids.

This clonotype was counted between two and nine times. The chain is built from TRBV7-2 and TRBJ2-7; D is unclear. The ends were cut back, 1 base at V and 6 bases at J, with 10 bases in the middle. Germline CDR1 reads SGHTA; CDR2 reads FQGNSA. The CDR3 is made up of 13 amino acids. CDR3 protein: CASSLGGIGEQYF. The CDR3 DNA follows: TGTGCCAGCAGCTTAGGGGGAATAGGCGAGCAGTACTTC.

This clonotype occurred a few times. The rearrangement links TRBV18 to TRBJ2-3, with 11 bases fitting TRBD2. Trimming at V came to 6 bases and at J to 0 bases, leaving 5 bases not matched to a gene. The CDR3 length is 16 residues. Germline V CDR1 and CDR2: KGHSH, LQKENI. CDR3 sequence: CASSDSSGRSTDTQYF. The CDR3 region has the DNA TGTGCCAGCTCCGACTCTAGCGGGAGGAGCACAGATACGCAGTATTTT.

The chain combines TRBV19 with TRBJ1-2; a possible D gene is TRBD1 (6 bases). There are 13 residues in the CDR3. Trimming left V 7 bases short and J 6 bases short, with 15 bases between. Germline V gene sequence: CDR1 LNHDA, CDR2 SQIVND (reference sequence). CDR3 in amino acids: CASIHRDYNGYTF. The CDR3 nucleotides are TGTGCCAGTATCCACAGGGATTATAATGGCTACACCTTC. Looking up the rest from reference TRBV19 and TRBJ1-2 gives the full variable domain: DGGITQSPKYLFRKEGQNVTLSCEQNLNHDAMYWYRQDPGQGLRLIYYSQIVNDFQKGDIAEGYSVSREKKESFPLTVTSAQKNPTAFYLCASIHRDYNGYTFGSGTRLTVV.

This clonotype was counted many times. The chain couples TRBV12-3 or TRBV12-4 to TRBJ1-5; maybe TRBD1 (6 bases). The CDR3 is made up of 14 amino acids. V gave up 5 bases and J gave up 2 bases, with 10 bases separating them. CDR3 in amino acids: CASSTQGGNQPQHF. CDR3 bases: TGTGCCAGCAGTACACAGGGAGGCAATCAGCCCCAGCATTTT.

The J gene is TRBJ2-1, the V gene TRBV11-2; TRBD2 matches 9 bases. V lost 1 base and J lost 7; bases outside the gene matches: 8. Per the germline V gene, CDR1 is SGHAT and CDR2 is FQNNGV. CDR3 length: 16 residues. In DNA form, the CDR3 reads TGTGCCAGCAGCTTAGTGGCGGGAGGGAGGGAAAATGAGCAGTTCTTC. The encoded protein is CASSLVAGGRENEQFF.

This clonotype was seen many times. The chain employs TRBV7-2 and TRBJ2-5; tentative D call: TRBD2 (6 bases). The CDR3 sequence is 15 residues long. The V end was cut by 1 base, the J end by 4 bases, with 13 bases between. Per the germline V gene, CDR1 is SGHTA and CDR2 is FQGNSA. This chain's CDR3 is CASSLEGGMRETQYF. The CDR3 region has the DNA TGTGCCAGCAGCTTAGAAGGAGGGATGAGAGAGACCCAGTACTTC.

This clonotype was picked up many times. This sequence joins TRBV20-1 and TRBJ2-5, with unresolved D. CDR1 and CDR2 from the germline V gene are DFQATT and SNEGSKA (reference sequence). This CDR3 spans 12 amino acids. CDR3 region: CAIPEYQETQYF. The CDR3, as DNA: TGCGCCATCCCTGAGTACCAAGAGACCCAGTACTTC.

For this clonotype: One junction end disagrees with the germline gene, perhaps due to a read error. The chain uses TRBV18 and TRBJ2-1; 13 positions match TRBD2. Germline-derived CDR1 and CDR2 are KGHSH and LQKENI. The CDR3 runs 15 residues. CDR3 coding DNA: TGTGCCAGCTCCCCACTAGCGGGAGGGCCGAATGAGCAGTTCTTC. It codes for CASSPLAGGPNEQFF.

CDR3 amino acids: CASRKGRSSYNEQFF. The CDR3, as DNA: TGTGCCAGCAGAAAGGGACGAAGCTCCTACAATGAGCAGTTCTTC. This chain links TRBV3-1 with TRBJ2-1, with D possibly being TRBD1 or TRBD2 (5 bases each). Germline-derived CDR1 and CDR2 are LGHDT and YNNKEL (reference sequence). Trimming cost V 6 bases and J 0 bases, with 12 bases left between them. The CDR3 has 15 residues.